Listed here are 32 T cell receptor beta chains from one sample, sequenced in a study of blood T cell repertoires in COVID-19. Only in-frame clones appear in the TCRdb table, and some are missing; sequencing was by immunoSEQ multiplex PCR. The sample yields approximately 210,000 clones, 70% to 90% seen once. Source material: peripheral blood. The receptor source for this set is a man in his thirties or forties who had recovered from COVID-19.

As regards this clone: One end of the junction varies from germline; a read error may be responsible. The J gene is TRBJ2-1, the V gene TRBV20-1; the match to TRBD1 covers 7 bases. The CDR3 extends over 10 amino acids. In germline, CDR1 is DFQATT, CDR2 SNEGSKA (reference sequence). In DNA form, the CDR3 reads TGCAGTGCTAGTAGGGGGCCGGAGATCTTC. Encoded protein: CSASRGPEIF.

The V gene is TRBV6-1, the J gene TRBJ2-7; 8 bases map to TRBD1. This CDR3 has 16 amino acids. CDR1 is MNHNS and CDR2 is SASEGT in the germline V gene. The V segment lost 2 bases and the J segment 4 bases; nucleotides outside the gene matches: 10. In DNA form, the CDR3 reads TGTGCCAGCAGTGAATTAAGAGGCAGGGGGCAGTACGAGCAGTACTTC. The encoded protein is CASSELRGRGQYEQYF.

CDR3 coding DNA: TGTGCCAGTAGTATCTGGACAGCTTATAGCAATCAGCCCCAGCATTTT. It encodes CASSIWTAYSNQPQHF. The chain has TRBV19 and TRBJ1-5, with D possibly matching TRBD1 (6 bases). Trimming left V 3 bases short and J 0 bases short, with 12 bases between. CDR1 LNHDA and CDR2 SQIVND come from the germline V gene (reference sequence). CDR3 length: 16 amino acids.

The rearrangement uses TRBV25-1 and TRBJ2-7; 10 bases line up with TRBD1. The CDR3 has 16 residues. The V gene's germline CDR1 is MGHDK and CDR2 SYGVNS. Losses at the gene ends were 8 bases for V and 5 bases for J; bases not matched to a gene: 15. CDR3 sequence reads: CASGGGTGVFGDEQYF. CDR3 DNA: TGTGCCAGCGGTGGAGGGACAGGGGTATTCGGAGACGAGCAGTACTTC.

V usage is TRBV6-2 or TRBV6-3 and J usage is TRBJ2-1; TRBD2 aligns across 13 bases. The CDR3 is 16 amino acids. The ends lost 5 bases at V and 6 bases at J; junction bases unmatched: 7. Germline CDR1 and CDR2: MNHEY and SVGEGT. The CDR3 DNA follows: TGTGCCAGCAGTGGACTAGCGGGGGCGGAGAGCAATGAGCAGTTCTTC. Its protein product is CASSGLAGAESNEQFF.

The chain combines TRBV3-1 (or the pseudogene TRBV3-2) with TRBJ2-4; 7 bases are shared with TRBD1. The CDR3 extends over 16 amino acids. Trimming cost V 4 bases and J 0 bases; bases outside gene matches: 6. Germline values: CDR1 LGHDT, CDR2 YNNKEL (reference sequence). The CDR3, as DNA: TGTGCCAGCAGCCCGAACAGGGGCCTAGCCAAAAACATTCAGTACTTC. It translates to CASSPNRGLAKNIQYF.

Here the CDR3 reads CASSQGTTNYGYTF. The CDR3 region has the DNA TGTGCCAGCAGCCAGGGGACAACTAACTATGGCTACACCTTC. The chain is built from TRBV5-5 and TRBJ1-2; possibly TRBD1 for D (6 bases). Germline V gene data show CDR1 as SGHKS and CDR2 as YYEKEE (reference sequence). This CDR3 contains 14 residues. V lost 4 bases and J 0 bases, leaving 10 bases between the germline ends.

As DNA, the CDR3 is TGTGCCAGCAGCTTAGAAATTTGGGGGGCTGGAAACACCATATATTTT. This sequence encodes CASSLEIWGAGNTIYF. V usage is TRBV7-2 and J usage is TRBJ1-3; D possibly corresponds to TRBD1 (5 bases). The CDR3 spans 16 residues. Germline V gene sequence: CDR1 SGHTA, CDR2 FQGNSA. Trimming removed 1 base from V and 2 bases from J, with 12 bases in between.

This sequence joins TRBV5-1 and TRBJ1-5; possibly TRBD1 for D (6 bases). The germline V gene has CDR1 SGHRS and CDR2 YFSETQ. V lost 0 bases, J lost 8 bases, and 18 bases lay in between. This CDR3 spans 16 amino acids. CDR3 nucleotides: TGCGCCAGCAGCTTGGGTGGTACAGGATCAGGGGAGCCCCAGCATTTT. Translating it yields CASSLGGTGSGEPQHF.

This clone was observed a single time. The rearrangement uses TRBV3-1 (or the pseudogene TRBV3-2) and TRBJ1-1; no reliable D call. The CDR3 covers 13 residues. Germline V gene data show CDR1 as LGHDT and CDR2 as YNNKEL (reference sequence). V dropped 3 bases and J dropped 1 base, with 6 bases sitting between them. The CDR3 coding sequence is TGTGCCAGCAGCCACCGTAGGAACACTGAAGCTTTCTTT. This gives the protein CASSHRRNTEAFF.

The chain links TRBV14 to TRBJ1-5; tentatively, D is TRBD1 (6 bases). V was cut by 1 base and J by 15 bases, with 16 bases left in between. The CDR3 has 13 residues. Germline CDR1 and CDR2: SGHDN and FVKESK. The DNA for the CDR3 is TGTGCCAGCAGCCAAGCGGGAGGGGGTGGGTTGCATTTT. It specifies CASSQAGGGGLHF.

The gene calls are TRBV11-2 and TRBJ2-5, with TRBD2 matching 8 bases. V was clipped by 6 bases and J by 5 bases; unmatched bases: 5. This CDR3 has 13 amino acids. The germline gives CDR1 SGHAT, CDR2 FQNNGV. CDR3 region: CASRAGEGETQYF. The CDR3 DNA is TGTGCCAGCAGAGCGGGGGAGGGGGAGACCCAGTACTTC.

There are a few counts of this clone. V gene TRBV28 combines with J gene TRBJ1-2; D is perhaps TRBD1 (6 bases). This CDR3 contains 13 residues. Trimming shortened V by 3 bases and J by 4 bases, and 9 bases separated the two germline ends. Germline-derived CDR1 and CDR2 are MDHEN and SYDVKM. CDR3 amino acids: CASSFQGSYGYTF. The CDR3 DNA sequence: TGTGCCAGCAGTTTTCAGGGGAGCTATGGCTACACCTTC.

The chain's CDR3 is CASSLEDRDLAFF. The CDR3 coding sequence is TGTGCCAGCAGCCTCGAGGACAGGGATCTGGCTTTCTTT. J is TRBJ1-1 and V is TRBV3-1 (or the pseudogene TRBV3-2), with TRBD1 matching over 8 bases. The length of the CDR3 is 13 residues. V was pared by 4 bases and J by 11 bases, with 9 bases of the junction left unmatched. CDR1 and CDR2 from the germline V gene are LGHDT and YNNKEL (reference sequence).

The CDR3 region is CASSQDRDRGHYTF. CDR3 in DNA: TGCGCCAGCAGCCAAGACCGGGACAGGGGGCACTACACCTTC. The chain has TRBV4-3 and TRBJ1-2, with 12 bases matching TRBD1. The CDR3 consists of 14 residues. Per the germline V gene, CDR1 is LGHNA and CDR2 is YSLEER. V shed 0 bases and J 10 bases; nucleotides not matched to a gene: 3.

The gene calls are TRBV19 and TRBJ1-1, with TRBD1 matching 7 bases. Germline values: CDR1 LNHDA, CDR2 SQIVND (reference sequence). CDR3 length equals 13 residues. V gave up 6 bases and J gave up 7 bases; unmatched junction bases: 8. The CDR3 spells CASSNRQGVEAFF. The CDR3 nucleotides read TGTGCCAGTAGCAATAGACAGGGCGTTGAAGCTTTCTTT. Filled out from reference TRBV19 and TRBJ1-1, the complete variable domain reads DGGITQSPKYLFRKEGQNVTLSCEQNLNHDAMYWYRQDPGQGLRLIYYSQIVNDFQKGDIAEGYSVSREKKESFPLTVTSAQKNPTAFYLCASSNRQGVEAFFGQGTRLTVV.

Notes on this clone: Possible read error: a much larger clone is one base away. The chain couples TRBV27 to TRBJ2-5; D remains ambiguous. V lost 4 bases and J lost 2, with 2 bases in between. The CDR3 length is 11 residues. Germline values: CDR1 MNHEY, CDR2 SMNVEV (reference sequence). The CDR3: CASSSQETQYF. In nucleotides, the CDR3 is TGTGCCAGCAGTTCACAAGAGACCCAGTACTTC.

The rearrangement links TRBV5-4 to TRBJ2-7, with 13 bases matching TRBD2. The V segment lost 7 bases and the J segment 4 bases; nucleotides outside the gene matches: 8. In germline, CDR1 is SGHNT, CDR2 YYREEE (reference sequence). The CDR3 is 15 residues long. In DNA form, the CDR3 reads TGTGCCAGCGGACTAGCGGGGGTCGGGGGTTACGAGCAGTACTTC. It translates to CASGLAGVGGYEQYF.

The J gene is TRBJ1-2, the V gene TRBV7-9, with D possibly matching TRBD1 (5 bases). From germline, CDR1 is SEHNR and CDR2 FQNEAQ (reference sequence). CDR3 size: 14 residues. Trimming cost V 2 bases and J 4 bases, with 11 bases left between them. The CDR3 protein is CASSLQGLPYGYTF. The CDR3 DNA follows: TGTGCCAGCAGCTTACAGGGCCTTCCCTATGGCTACACCTTC.

The chain joins TRBV9 to TRBJ1-6; 7 nucleotides align to TRBD1. The V gene's germline CDR1 is SGDLS and CDR2 YYNGEE. J was trimmed by 7 bases and V by 0 bases; bases with no gene match: 4. The CDR3 runs 15 residues. The CDR3 region is CASSVAWDSNSPLHF. DNA of the CDR3: TGTGCCAGCAGCGTAGCCTGGGACAGCAATTCACCCCTCCACTTT. The whole variable domain, filled in from reference TRBV9 and TRBJ1-6, reads DSGVTQTPKHLITATGQRVTLRCSPRSGDLSVYWYQQSLDQGLQFLIQYYNGEERAKGNILERFSAQQFPDLHSELNLSSLELGDSALYFCASSVAWDSNSPLHFGNGTRLTVT.

The J gene is TRBJ1-2, the V gene TRBV6-5, with D perhaps TRBD1 (5 bases). There are 13 residues in the CDR3. CDR1 and CDR2 (germline): MNHEY, SVGAGI. V was shortened by 10 bases and J by 5 bases, with 17 bases between the two germline ends. The CDR3 DNA reads as TGTGCCACGAGGATGGGGCCCGAGTATGGCTACACCTTC. Encoded protein: CATRMGPEYGYTF.

As DNA, the CDR3 is TGTGCCAGCAGCCCGGGGGGTCAGCCCCAGCATTTT. Translation gives CASSPGGQPQHF. The V and J genes are TRBV3-1 (or the pseudogene TRBV3-2) and TRBJ1-5; D might be TRBD1 (5 bases). The CDR3 covers 12 residues. The ends were cut back, 4 bases at V and 6 bases at J, with 7 bases in the middle. Germline assignment: CDR1 LGHDT and CDR2 YNNKEL (reference sequence).

The V call is TRBV6-5, the J call TRBJ1-2; D unresolved. The CDR3 length is 15 residues. Germline lookup yields CDR1 MNHEY and CDR2 SVGAGI. V was trimmed by 2 bases and J by 4 bases, leaving 14 bases between them. The CDR3 reads CASSYGASGSYGYTF. CDR3 in DNA: TGTGCCAGCAGTTACGGCGCCTCAGGATCCTATGGCTACACCTTC.

As for this clone: Other DNA sequences of this sample code for an identical CDR3. The genes are TRBV18 and TRBJ2-2; TRBD1 is a possible D gene (5 bases). V gave up 6 bases and J gave up 1 base, with 9 bases separating them. Germline loops: CDR1 KGHSH, CDR2 LQKENI. The CDR3 loop spans 14 amino acids. The CDR3 spells CASSPGQNTGELFF. The CDR3, as DNA: TGTGCCAGCTCCCCCGGACAGAACACCGGGGAGCTGTTTTTT.

This chain joins TRBV7-8 and TRBJ2-7, with D uncertain. This CDR3 region has 14 residues. Trimming shortened V by 3 bases and J by 0 bases, and 9 bases separated the two germline ends. The V gene's germline CDR1 is SGHVS and CDR2 FQNEAQ. The CDR3 protein is CASSFLSPSYEQYF. DNA of the CDR3: TGTGCCAGCAGCTTCCTGTCTCCCTCCTACGAGCAGTACTTC.

V is TRBV5-1 and J is TRBJ2-7; weak D call: TRBD2 (5 bases). This CDR3 is 13 amino acids long. Germline values: CDR1 SGHRS, CDR2 YFSETQ. The ends were cut back, 2 bases at V and 4 bases at J, with 10 bases in the middle. The CDR3 nucleotides read TGCGCCAGCAGCTTCGAGGGAAGGTACGAGCAGTACTTC. Residues: CASSFEGRYEQYF.

The chain links TRBV6-1 to TRBJ2-3; D is unresolved. This CDR3 is 16 amino acids long. CDR1 and CDR2 (germline): MNHNS, SASEGT. Trimming left V 0 bases short and J 2 bases short, with 12 bases between. The CDR3 sequence is CASSEAYPGSTDTQYF. CDR3 nucleotide sequence: TGTGCCAGCAGTGAAGCGTATCCAGGATCCACAGATACGCAGTATTTT.

The chain joins TRBV5-4 to TRBJ2-7, with D possibly being TRBD1 (5 bases). Germline CDR1 SGHNT, CDR2 YYREEE (reference sequence). Trimming shortened V by 4 bases and J by 1 base, and 9 bases separated the two germline ends. This CDR3 is 13 amino acids long. CDR3 DNA: TGTGCCAGCAGCCCGACAGTTTCCTACGAGCAGTACTTC. The encoded protein is CASSPTVSYEQYF.

V is TRBV13 and J is TRBJ2-7; a weak D match, TRBD1 (5 bases). Trimming shortened V by 5 bases and J by 12 bases, and 17 bases separated the two germline ends. CDR1 and CDR2 (germline): PRHDT, FYEKMQ (reference sequence). This CDR3 region has 12 residues. CDR3 sequence (DNA): TGTGCCAGCAGCCCCAGGGCAGCAAGACCGTACTTC. Protein: CASSPRAARPYF.

Only one count was recorded for this clone. The rearrangement joins TRBV6-5 to TRBJ2-5; D gene ambiguous. Per germline, CDR1 MNHEY and CDR2 SVGAGI. The CDR3 is 14 amino acids. The V and J ends lost 8 bases and 2 bases respectively, with 15 bases between them. The CDR3, as DNA: TGTGCCAGCCTGTTCCCCGCGAGTCAAGAGACCCAGTACTTC. Protein sequence: CASLFPASQETQYF.

This clone has only one observation. The CDR3 loop reads CASSLGGQGNYGYTF. CDR3 bases: TGTGCCAGCAGCTTAGGGGGACAGGGAAACTATGGCTACACCTTC. This chain connects TRBV13 to TRBJ1-2, with 9 bases fitting TRBD1. Germline V gene lookup returns CDR1 PRHDT and CDR2 FYEKMQ (reference sequence). This CDR3 comprises 15 residues. V shed 0 bases, J shed 2 bases, and the junction held 1 base outside the gene matches.

The V and J genes are TRBV4-1 and TRBJ1-2; D perhaps matches TRBD1 (5 bases). CDR3 length: 16 residues. The V gene's germline CDR1 is MGHRA and CDR2 YSYEKL. V gave up 0 bases and J gave up 5 bases, with 16 bases separating them. The CDR3 loop reads CASSQEELGAGYGYTF. DNA of the CDR3: TGCGCCAGCAGCCAAGAAGAGTTAGGGGCCGGGTATGGCTACACCTTC.